This TCR beta chain stems from a study of blood T cells in healthy people across ages. Overall study findings and caveats: Long-lived donors exceeded aged donors in naive CD4+ cells and diversity. Estimated diversity across one million T cells was deemed an underestimate.

Combining a sample-barcoded 5' primer with a J-beta primer mix, a second PCR ran for about 6 to 12 cycles. CDR3-containing paired-end reads numbering at least 2.5 million came from each sample. MiXCR, run by TCRdb on the 5' RACE reads, gives a single entry per CDR3 protein. The sample carries over 1,300,000 distinct CDR3 sequences, roughly 60% recorded once. Comments on this clonotype: Antigen unknown.

The V segment lost 0 bases and the J segment 0 bases; nucleotides outside the gene matches: 4. CDR1 is LGHNA, CDR2 YNFKEQ, per germline. The CDR3 spans 18 residues. Sample: blood. The chain has TRBV4-2 and TRBJ2-4; 11 positions agree with TRBD2. This TCR was recovered from a man aged 18-30 years in good health. The CDR3 DNA is TGTGCCAGCAGCCAAGACGGACTAGCGGGCTTAGCCAAAAACATTCAGTACTTC. Encoded protein: CASSQDGLAGLAKNIQYF.